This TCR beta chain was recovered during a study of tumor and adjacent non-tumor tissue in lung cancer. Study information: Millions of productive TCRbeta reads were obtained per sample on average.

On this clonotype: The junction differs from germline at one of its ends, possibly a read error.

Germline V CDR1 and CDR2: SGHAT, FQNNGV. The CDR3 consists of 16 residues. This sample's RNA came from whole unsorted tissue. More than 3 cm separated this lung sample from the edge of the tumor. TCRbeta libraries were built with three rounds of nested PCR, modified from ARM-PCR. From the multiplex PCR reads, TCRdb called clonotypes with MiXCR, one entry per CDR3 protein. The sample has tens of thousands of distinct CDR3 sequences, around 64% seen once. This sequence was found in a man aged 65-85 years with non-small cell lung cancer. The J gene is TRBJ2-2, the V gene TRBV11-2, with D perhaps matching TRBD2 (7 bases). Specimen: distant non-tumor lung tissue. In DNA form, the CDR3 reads TGTGCCAGAAGCTTAGATCGACTAGCCTCGGCAGGGGACCTGTTTTTT. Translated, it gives CARSLDRLASAGDLFF.